These 23 T cell receptor beta chains were sequenced from one sample in a study of PD-1 blockade in classical Hodgkin lymphoma. Time point noted: cycle 4 day 1 (C4D1), after 5 to 7 weeks of nivolumab. All the patients suffered relapse after autologous stem cell transplantation, and brentuximab vedotin exposure differed. The protocol was immunoSEQ multiplex PCR, while the TCRdb copy is restricted to in-frame clones and leaves out a portion. The sample records over 50,000 clones, roughly 85% being singletons. The source was peripheral blood mononuclear cells (PBMCs), collected before the fourth cycle of nivolumab. The source of these receptors is a human donor with classical Hodgkin lymphoma.

V gene TRBV5-1 combines with J gene TRBJ2-2; D unclear. Germline values: CDR1 SGHRS, CDR2 YFSETQ. Between the trimmed V and J ends, which lost 2 bases and 8 bases, there was a span of 7 bases. The CDR3 covers 12 residues. CDR3 in amino acids: CASSFGQGELFF. The DNA for the CDR3 is TGCGCCAGCAGCTTCGGGCAGGGGGAGCTGTTTTTT.

This chain connects TRBV19 to TRBJ2-1; D possibly corresponds to TRBD1 (6 bases). Germline CDR1 LNHDA, CDR2 SQIVND (reference sequence). CDR3 length equals 13 residues. The germline V and J ends were trimmed by 7 bases and 4 bases, with 11 bases remaining between them. The CDR3 spells CASTPGQYNEQFF. In DNA form, the CDR3 reads TGTGCCAGTACCCCAGGACAGTACAATGAGCAGTTCTTC.

The chain links TRBV4-1 to TRBJ2-2; TRBD1 is a possible D gene (5 bases). Germline CDR1 reads MGHRA; CDR2 reads YSYEKL. With 1 base removed from V and 6 bases from J, the gap between germline ends came to 9 bases. This CDR3 has 14 residues. This CDR3 reads CASSQVRVAGELFF. DNA for the CDR3: TGCGCCAGCAGCCAAGTCAGGGTGGCCGGGGAGCTGTTTTTT.

V is TRBV5-1 and J is TRBJ1-2; no firm D call. The CDR3 runs 12 residues. Germline CDR1 SGHRS, CDR2 YFSETQ. Deletions cut 2 bases from V and 8 bases from J, with 10 bases between. The CDR3 nucleotides are TGCGCCAGCAGCTTAGGCGGAGAGGGCTACACCTTC. This gives the protein CASSLGGEGYTF.

The chain carries TRBV6-5 and TRBJ1-2, with TRBD1 identical over 10 bases. J lost 5 bases, V lost 4 bases, and 10 bases had no gene match. The CDR3 length is 16 residues. CDR1 is MNHEY, CDR2 SVGAGI, per germline. The CDR3 spells CASSSSSTGGPYGYTF. CDR3 nucleotide sequence: TGTGCCAGCAGTTCCTCCTCGACAGGGGGCCCGTATGGCTACACCTTC.

The rearrangement joins TRBV7-8 to TRBJ1-5; D may be TRBD1 (5 bases). In germline, CDR1 is SGHVS, CDR2 FQNEAQ. The CDR3 is 13 residues long. Trimming shortened V by 0 bases and J by 9 bases, and 9 bases separated the two germline ends. DNA of the CDR3: TGTGCCAGCAGCTTAGCCCCAGGGCTGCCCCAGCATTTT. Translation gives CASSLAPGLPQHF.

This clone has more than one count but fewer than ten. CDR3 bases: TGCAGCGTTGAACCTACTTCGATAATGTTAGCAGATACGCAGTATTTT. Translating gives CSVEPTSIMLADTQYF. The chain carries TRBV29-1 and TRBJ2-3; no clear D gene. V was trimmed by 2 bases and J by 4 bases, leaving 19 bases between them. Germline V gives CDR1 SQVTM, CDR2 ANQGSEA. The CDR3 has 16 amino acids.

This sequence joins TRBV7-8 and TRBJ1-1; weak D call: TRBD1 (5 bases). CDR3 length: 16 amino acids. Germline V CDR1 and CDR2: SGHVS, FQNEAQ. V shed 5 bases and J shed 1 base, with 17 bases lying between them. CDR3 loop: CASSPRGGATNTEAFF. CDR3 DNA: TGTGCCAGCAGCCCTCGGGGAGGGGCGACGAACACTGAAGCTTTCTTT.

The rearrangement links TRBV5-1 to TRBJ1-4; D ambiguous. This CDR3 comprises 13 residues. V was shortened by 4 bases and J by 7 bases, with 11 bases between the two germline ends. Germline CDR1 is SGHRS and CDR2 is YFSETQ. This chain's CDR3 is CASSVERGEKLFF. For the CDR3, the DNA is TGCGCCAGCAGCGTGGAAAGAGGTGAAAAACTGTTTTTT.

The chain recombines TRBV5-4 with TRBJ2-1, with 10 positions matching TRBD1. This CDR3 spans 15 amino acids. The germline CDR1 and CDR2 sequences are SGHNT and YYREEE (reference sequence). Germline trimming cut 5 bases from V and 8 bases from J; bases unmatched to any gene: 10. The CDR3 DNA sequence: TGTGCCAGCAGGGCGGGGGACAGGGGTGGCTATGAGCAGTTCTTC. It translates to CASRAGDRGGYEQFF.

CDR3 amino acids: CASSSIAGGPANEQFF. The CDR3 DNA sequence: TGCGCCAGCAGCTCGATAGCGGGGGGGCCTGCCAATGAGCAGTTCTTC. This sequence joins TRBV5-1 and TRBJ2-1, with 11 bases matching TRBD2. The CDR3 is made up of 16 amino acids. Germline V gene lookup returns CDR1 SGHRS and CDR2 YFSETQ. Trimming cost V 3 bases and J 6 bases; bases outside gene matches: 8.

This sequence joins TRBV18 and TRBJ2-5; D uncertain. V dropped 3 bases and J dropped 3 bases, with 8 bases sitting between them. CDR1 KGHSH and CDR2 LQKENI come from the germline V gene. The CDR3 covers 13 residues. The CDR3 is CASSPRQEETQYF. The CDR3 coding sequence is TGTGCCAGCTCACCGCGACAAGAAGAGACCCAGTACTTC.

V and J are TRBV11-3 and TRBJ2-5; TRBD2 matches at 10 bases. Trimming at V came to 5 bases and at J to 5 bases, leaving 8 bases not matched to a gene. The CDR3 consists of 15 residues. Germline assignment: CDR1 SGHNT and CDR2 YENEEA. The CDR3 nucleotides are TGTGCCAGCAGCCCGGGGACTAGCGTAGAGGAGACCCAGTACTTC. Its translation: CASSPGTSVEETQYF.

This chain uses TRBV18 with TRBJ1-1; 7 nucleotides line up with TRBD1. CDR3 length: 18 amino acids. CDR1 is KGHSH, CDR2 LQKENI, per germline. V lost 3 bases, J lost 3 bases, and 16 bases stayed unmatched. The CDR3 spells CASSPTTLTGTAYTEAFF. Here the CDR3 DNA reads TGTGCCAGCTCACCTACTACACTAACCGGGACAGCTTACACTGAAGCTTTCTTT.

The chain joins TRBV5-1 to TRBJ2-5, with 13 bases matching TRBD2. Germline V lookup: CDR1 SGHRS, CDR2 YFSETQ. The CDR3 spans 16 residues. The V and J ends lost 4 bases and 5 bases, in that order; junction bases with no gene match: 8. The CDR3 reads CASSPGLAGVGETQYF. Written as DNA, the CDR3 is TGCGCCAGCAGCCCAGGACTAGCGGGGGTTGGGGAGACCCAGTACTTC.

The gene calls are TRBV10-3 and TRBJ2-3; no definite D call. V was pared by 2 bases and J by 1 base, with 10 bases between. This CDR3 spans 15 amino acids. Germline assignment: CDR1 ENHRY and CDR2 SYGVKD. The CDR3 is CAISEKGLGTDTQYF. The CDR3 DNA reads as TGTGCCATCAGTGAGAAAGGGCTAGGCACAGATACGCAGTATTTT.

In its sample, this clone was seen a few times. This rearrangement joins TRBV5-1 to TRBJ1-2; TRBD1 agrees at 7 bases. This CDR3 has 14 residues. Germline-derived CDR1 and CDR2 are SGHRS and YFSETQ. The ends lost 0 bases at V and 7 bases at J; junction bases unmatched: 6. The CDR3 loop is CASSLGQGRRGYTF. The CDR3 coding sequence is TGCGCCAGCAGCTTGGGACAGGGCCGTCGTGGCTACACCTTC.

Of note for this clone: The sample carries other DNA sequences with the same CDR3. The V call is TRBV5-1, the J call TRBJ1-2, with D unclear. The germline gives CDR1 SGHRS, CDR2 YFSETQ. V was shortened by 0 bases and J by 5 bases, with 8 bases between the two germline ends. The CDR3 extends over 13 amino acids. DNA of the CDR3: TGCGCCAGCAGCTTGGGGGTGGGATATGGCTACACCTTC. It codes for CASSLGVGYGYTF.

V is TRBV6-5 and J is TRBJ2-5, with a possible D match to TRBD2 (6 bases). The CDR3 covers 15 residues. The V and J ends lost 2 bases and 2 bases respectively, with 12 bases between them. Germline CDR1 is MNHEY and CDR2 is SVGAGI. This chain's CDR3 is CASSYRRGQQETQYF. In nucleotides, the CDR3 is TGTGCCAGCAGTTACAGGAGGGGCCAACAAGAGACCCAGTACTTC.

The rearrangement joins TRBV10-2 to TRBJ2-2; D possibly uses TRBD1 or TRBD2 (5 bases each). Germline lookup yields CDR1 WSHSY and CDR2 SAAADI. V was trimmed by 10 bases and J by 0 bases, leaving 12 bases between them. The CDR3 covers 14 residues. CDR3 DNA: TGCGCCACCAGGGAGTGGACGAACACCGGGGAGCTGTTTTTT. This encodes CATREWTNTGELFF.

The V call is TRBV28, the J call TRBJ2-7, with D hard to call. The CDR3 has 10 residues. Germline lookup yields CDR1 MDHEN and CDR2 SYDVKM. The V end lost 8 bases, the J end lost 9 bases, and 11 bases lay between the germline ends. For the CDR3, the DNA is TGTGCCAGCTCCCATCAGTTGCAGTACTTC. Amino acids: CASSHQLQYF.

This clone occurred once. The chain couples TRBV5-1 to TRBJ1-1; 9 positions agree with TRBD1. Germline lookup yields CDR1 SGHRS and CDR2 YFSETQ. CDR3 size: 16 residues. The V segment lost 1 base and the J segment 7 bases; nucleotides outside the gene matches: 11. The CDR3 sequence: CASSLTGTGLAGEAFF. The CDR3 DNA reads TGCGCCAGCAGCTTGACCGGGACAGGGCTTGCGGGTGAAGCTTTCTTT.

The rearrangement joins TRBV5-1 to TRBJ1-4; no clear D gene. The CDR3 is made up of 15 amino acids. Trimming stripped 0 bases from V and 2 bases from J, with 8 bases between. CDR1 is SGHRS and CDR2 is YFSETQ in the germline V gene. CDR3 protein: CASSLVSGTNEKLFF. As DNA, the CDR3 is TGCGCCAGCAGCTTGGTGTCGGGGACTAATGAAAAACTGTTTTTT.